This TCR beta chain was identified during a study of cytomegalovirus exposure and HLA in healthy donors. Regarding the study as a whole: For TCR beta chains, V- and J-gene trimming was later linked to a missense DCLRE1C variant.

V lost 1 base to trimming and J lost 5 bases, with 5 bases between them. The CDR3 is 12 residues long. Germline V lookup: CDR1 SGHRS, CDR2 YFSETQ. Both 60 Vbeta primers and 13 Jbeta primers went into the PCR. Assay used: immunoSEQ multiplex PCR; TCRdb lists only in-frame clones, some missing. The sample lists roughly 100,000 clones; around 75% were seen once. About this clone: Its antigen is unknown.

The sample taken for sequencing was PBMCs. The gene calls are TRBV5-1 and TRBJ2-3; no firm D call. The sequence was collected from a middle-aged man in good health and CMV-seronegative. CDR3: CASSLSGDTQYF. CDR3 nucleotides: TGCGCCAGCAGCTTGTCGGGAGATACGCAGTATTTT. The whole variable domain, remainder taken from reference TRBV5-1 and TRBJ2-3, is KAGVTQTPRYLIKTRGQQVTLSCSPISGHRSVSWYQQTPGQGLQFLFEYFSETQRNKGNFPGRFSGRQFSNSRSEMNVSTLELGDSALYLCASSLSGDTQYFGPGTRLTVL.